This T cell receptor (beta chain) was identified during a study of regulatory T cells in long-lasting Graves disease. The ends were cut back, 3 bases at V and 0 bases at J, with 16 bases in the middle. Germline V gene lookup returns CDR1 DFQATT and CDR2 SNEGSKA (reference sequence). This CDR3 is 16 amino acids long. This clonotype was observed many times. Regarding time point: newly diagnosed GD, antithyroid drugs for less than 3 months. The TCR library used RNA extracted from PBMCs. CDR3 regions were amplified by Arm-PCR using iRepertoire HTBI primers to build TCR beta libraries. TCRdb re-called the multiplex PCR reads through MiXCR, storing one row per CDR3 protein. The sample has 550,000 to 600,000 distinct CDR3 sequences; roughly a sixth are singletons. Separately, the same data were catalogued under a study of T cells in Graves' hyperthyroidism and ophthalmopathy. That work adds: Used for diagnoses were clinical symptoms, serum thyroxine and TRAb, thyroid ultrasound and orbital computed tomography. TCR CDR3 regions were first amplified by RT-PCR with HTBI primers.

The chain carries TRBV20-1 and TRBJ2-3; D possibly corresponds to TRBD1 (6 bases). The sequence was collected from a man aged 18 to 30 with Graves disease. The sequencing used peripheral blood mononuclear cells (PBMCs), collected at new diagnosis, from a patient treated with antithyroid drugs. The CDR3: CSARAQGKGSTDTQYF. Here the CDR3 DNA reads TGCAGTGCTAGGGCGCAGGGGAAGGGGAGCACAGATACGCAGTATTTT.